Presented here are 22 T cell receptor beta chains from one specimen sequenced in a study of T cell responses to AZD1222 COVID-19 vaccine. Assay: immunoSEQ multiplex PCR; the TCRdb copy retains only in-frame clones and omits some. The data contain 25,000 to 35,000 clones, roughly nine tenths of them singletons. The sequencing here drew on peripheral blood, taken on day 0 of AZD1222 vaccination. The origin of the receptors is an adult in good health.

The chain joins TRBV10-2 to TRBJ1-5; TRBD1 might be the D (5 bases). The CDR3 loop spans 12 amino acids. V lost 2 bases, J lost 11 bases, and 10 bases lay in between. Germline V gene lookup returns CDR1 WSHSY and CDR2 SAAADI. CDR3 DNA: TGCGCCAGCAGTGAGCAGGGCAGGTCCCAGCATTTT. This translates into CASSEQGRSQHF.

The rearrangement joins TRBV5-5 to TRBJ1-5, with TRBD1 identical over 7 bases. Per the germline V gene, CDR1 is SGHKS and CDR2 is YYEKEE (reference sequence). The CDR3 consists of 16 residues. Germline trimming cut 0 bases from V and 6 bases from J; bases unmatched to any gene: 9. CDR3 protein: CASSLVGGVRGQPQHF. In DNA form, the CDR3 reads TGTGCCAGCAGCTTGGTAGGGGGCGTACGAGGTCAGCCCCAGCATTTT. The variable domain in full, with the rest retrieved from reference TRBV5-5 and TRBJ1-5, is DAGVTQSPTHLIKTRGQQVTLRCSPISGHKSVSWYQQVLGQGPQFIFQYYEKEERGRGNFPDRFSARQFPNYSSELNVNALLLGDSALYLCASSLVGGVRGQPQHFGDGTRLSIL.

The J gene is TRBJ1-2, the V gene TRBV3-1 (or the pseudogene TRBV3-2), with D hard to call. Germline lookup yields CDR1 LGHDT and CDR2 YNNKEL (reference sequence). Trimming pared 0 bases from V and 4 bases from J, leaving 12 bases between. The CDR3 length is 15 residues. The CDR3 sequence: CASSQDRRGSYGYTF. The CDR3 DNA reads TGTGCCAGCAGCCAAGATCGTCGAGGCTCCTATGGCTACACCTTC.

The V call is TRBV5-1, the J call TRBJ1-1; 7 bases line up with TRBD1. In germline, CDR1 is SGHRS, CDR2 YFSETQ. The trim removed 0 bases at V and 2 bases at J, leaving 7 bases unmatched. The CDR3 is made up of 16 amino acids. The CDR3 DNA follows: TGCGCCAGCAGCTTGGGGGACAGTATTATCAACACTGAAGCTTTCTTT. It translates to CASSLGDSIINTEAFF.

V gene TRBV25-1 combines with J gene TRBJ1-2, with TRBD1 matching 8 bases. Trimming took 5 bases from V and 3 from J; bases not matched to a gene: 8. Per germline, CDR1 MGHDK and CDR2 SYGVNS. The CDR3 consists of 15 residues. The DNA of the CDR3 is TGTGCCAGCAGTCCCCATCGGACAGGGCACTATGGCTACACCTTC. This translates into CASSPHRTGHYGYTF.

CDR3 protein: CSVGGSSPGNTIYF. CDR3 DNA sequence: TGCAGCGTTGGGGGCAGCTCCCCTGGAAACACCATATATTTT. The rearrangement links TRBV29-1 to TRBJ1-3, with a tentative D call TRBD1 (5 bases). This CDR3 has 14 amino acids. V was trimmed by 4 bases and J by 2 bases, leaving 12 bases between them. Germline loops: CDR1 SQVTM, CDR2 ANQGSEA.

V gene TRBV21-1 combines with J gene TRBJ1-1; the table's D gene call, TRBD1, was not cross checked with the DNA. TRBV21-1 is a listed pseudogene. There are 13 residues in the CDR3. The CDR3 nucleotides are TGTGCCAGCGGTCGGACAGGGGAGGTTCGAGCTTTCTTT. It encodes CASGRTGEVRAFF.

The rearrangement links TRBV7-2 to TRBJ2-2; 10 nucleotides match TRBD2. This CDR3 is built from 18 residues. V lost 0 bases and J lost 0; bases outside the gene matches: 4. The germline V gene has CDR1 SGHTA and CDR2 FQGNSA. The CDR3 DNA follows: TGTGCCAGCAGCTTAGCGTTAGCGGGGGGAACGAACACCGGGGAGCTGTTTTTT. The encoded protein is CASSLALAGGTNTGELFF.

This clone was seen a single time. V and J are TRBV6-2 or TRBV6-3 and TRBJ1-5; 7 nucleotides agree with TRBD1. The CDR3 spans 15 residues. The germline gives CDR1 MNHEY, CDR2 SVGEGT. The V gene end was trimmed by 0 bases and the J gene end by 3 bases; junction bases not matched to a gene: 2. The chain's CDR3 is CASSYSGGPNQPQHF. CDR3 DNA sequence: TGTGCCAGCAGTTACTCAGGGGGCCCCAATCAGCCCCAGCATTTT.

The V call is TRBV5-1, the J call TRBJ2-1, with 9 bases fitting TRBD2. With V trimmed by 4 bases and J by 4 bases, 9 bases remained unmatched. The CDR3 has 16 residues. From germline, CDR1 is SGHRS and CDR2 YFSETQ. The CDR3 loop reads CASSPLSGGEYNEQFF. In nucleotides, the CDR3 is TGCGCCAGCAGCCCGCTTAGCGGGGGCGAATACAATGAGCAGTTCTTC.

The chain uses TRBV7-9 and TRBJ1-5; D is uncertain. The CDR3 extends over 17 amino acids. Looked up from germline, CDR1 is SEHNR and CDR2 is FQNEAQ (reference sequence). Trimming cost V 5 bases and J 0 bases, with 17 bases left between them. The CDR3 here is CASSGAAAGTSNQPQHF. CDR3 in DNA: TGTGCCAGCAGCGGAGCCGCCGCAGGAACTAGCAATCAGCCCCAGCATTTT.

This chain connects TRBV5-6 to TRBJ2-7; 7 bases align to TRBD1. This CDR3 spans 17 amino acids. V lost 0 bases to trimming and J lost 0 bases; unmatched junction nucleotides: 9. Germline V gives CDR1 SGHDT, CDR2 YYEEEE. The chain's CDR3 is CASSLGGQFLFSYEQYF. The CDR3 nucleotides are TGTGCCAGCAGCTTGGGGGGACAGTTCCTTTTCTCCTACGAGCAGTACTTC.

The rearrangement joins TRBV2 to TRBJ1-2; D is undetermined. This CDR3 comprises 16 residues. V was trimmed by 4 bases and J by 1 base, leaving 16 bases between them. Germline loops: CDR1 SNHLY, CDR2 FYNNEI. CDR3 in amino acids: CASSVEGSSGNYGYTF. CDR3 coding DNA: TGTGCCAGCAGTGTTGAGGGTTCCTCGGGTAACTATGGCTACACCTTC.

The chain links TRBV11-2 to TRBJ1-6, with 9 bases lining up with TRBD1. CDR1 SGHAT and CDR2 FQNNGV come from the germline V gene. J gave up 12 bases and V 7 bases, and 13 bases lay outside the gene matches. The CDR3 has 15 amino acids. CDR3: CASNVGDREREPLHF. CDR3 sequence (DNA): TGTGCCAGCAACGTAGGGGACAGGGAAAGGGAACCCCTCCACTTT.

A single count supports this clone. DNA of the CDR3: TGTGCCAGCAGCTTAGTGAGTGGCCTCACAGATACGCAGTATTTT. Protein product: CASSLVSGLTDTQYF. The V gene is TRBV7-9, the J gene TRBJ2-3, with D hard to call. Trimming removed 1 base from V and 2 bases from J, with 10 bases in between. Germline values: CDR1 SEHNR, CDR2 FQNEAQ (reference sequence). The CDR3 spans 15 residues.

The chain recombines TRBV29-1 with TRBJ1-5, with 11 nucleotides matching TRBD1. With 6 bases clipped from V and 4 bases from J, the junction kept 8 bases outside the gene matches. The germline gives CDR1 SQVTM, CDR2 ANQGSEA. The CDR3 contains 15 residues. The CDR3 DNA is TGCAGCGTGACAACCGGGACAGGGGGGAATCAGCCCCAGCATTTT. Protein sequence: CSVTTGTGGNQPQHF. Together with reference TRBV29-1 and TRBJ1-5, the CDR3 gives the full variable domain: SAVISQKPSRDICQRGTSLTIQCQVDSQVTMMFWYRQQPGQSLTLIATANQGSEATYESGFVIDKFPISRPNLTFSTLTVSNMSPEDSSIYLCSVTTGTGGNQPQHFGDGTRLSIL.

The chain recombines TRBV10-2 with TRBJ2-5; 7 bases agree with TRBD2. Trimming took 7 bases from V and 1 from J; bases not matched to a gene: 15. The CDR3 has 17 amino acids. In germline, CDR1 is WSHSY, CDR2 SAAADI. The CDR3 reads CASIGWGIGLGQETQYF. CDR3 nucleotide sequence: TGCGCCAGCATCGGGTGGGGGATAGGACTAGGCCAAGAGACCCAGTACTTC.

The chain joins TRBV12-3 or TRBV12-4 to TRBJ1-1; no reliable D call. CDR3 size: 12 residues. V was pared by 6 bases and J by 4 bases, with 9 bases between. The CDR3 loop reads CASRKSGTEAFF. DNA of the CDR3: TGTGCCAGCAGGAAAAGTGGCACTGAAGCTTTCTTT.

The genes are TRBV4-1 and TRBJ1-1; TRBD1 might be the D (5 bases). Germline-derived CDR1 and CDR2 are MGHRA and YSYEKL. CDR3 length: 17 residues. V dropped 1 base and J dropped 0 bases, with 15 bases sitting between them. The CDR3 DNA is TGCGCCAGCAGCCAAGCAGGGAGCTTTGGTGTGAACACTGAAGCTTTCTTT. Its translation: CASSQAGSFGVNTEAFF.

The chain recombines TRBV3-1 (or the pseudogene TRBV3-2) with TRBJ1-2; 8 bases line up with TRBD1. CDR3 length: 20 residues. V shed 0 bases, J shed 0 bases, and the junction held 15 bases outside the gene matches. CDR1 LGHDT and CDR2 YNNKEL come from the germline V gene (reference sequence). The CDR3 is CASSQEGRTGYPSANYGYTF. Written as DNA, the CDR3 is TGTGCCAGCAGCCAAGAGGGTCGGACAGGGTACCCCTCGGCTAACTATGGCTACACCTTC.

The chain's CDR3 is CAWSVNQGVYGYTF. The CDR3 nucleotides read TGTGCCTGGAGTGTAAATCAGGGAGTCTATGGCTACACCTTC. The V and J genes are TRBV30 and TRBJ1-2, with a weak D call TRBD1 (5 bases). The CDR3 covers 14 residues. V was pared by 0 bases and J by 4 bases, with 12 bases between. Germline values: CDR1 GTSNPN, CDR2 SVGIG (reference sequence). The full variable domain, in which reference TRBV30 and TRBJ1-2 provide the parts outside the CDR3, is SQTIHQWPATLVQPVGSPLSLECTVEGTSNPNLYWYRQAAGRGLQLLFYSVGIGQISSEVPQNLSASRPQDRQFILSSKKLLLSDSGFYLCAWSVNQGVYGYTFGSGTRLTVV.

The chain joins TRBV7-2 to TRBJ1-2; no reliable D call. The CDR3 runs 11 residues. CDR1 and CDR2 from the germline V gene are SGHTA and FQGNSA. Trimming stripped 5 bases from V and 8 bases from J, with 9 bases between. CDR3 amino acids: CASSPPPGYTF. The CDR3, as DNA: TGTGCCAGCAGCCCACCCCCGGGCTACACCTTC.